This TCR beta chain was found in a study of blood T cell repertoires in COVID-19 (TCRdb year 2020). Regarding the complete study: Collaborator samples came from the United States, Italy and Spain and covered acute and convalescent phases of COVID-19. Samples came from the ongoing ImmuneRACE study (first 160 participants) plus 1,254 subjects from 6 global collaborators. The repertoires were released in a freely available public database intended as a resource for research on the immune response to SARS-CoV-2. Where HLA class I and class II types were available, the types were taken from metadata supplied by the sample provider, not from assay-based typing. Deeply sampled blood TCRbeta repertoires from subjects exposed to, actively infected with, or recovered from COVID-19 were included in the dataset. The material from the prospective study consisted of cDNA or gDNA derived from T cells, B-cell-depleted T cells, or PBMCs. The sample metadata nearly always contained a de-identified subject ID, COVID-19 status, age in years and sex.

The germline V gene (reference sequence) yields SGHNT for CDR1 and YYREEE for CDR2. V has 4 bases trimmed and J has 0 bases trimmed; junction bases matching no gene number 12. The CDR3 holds 17 amino acids from the cysteine to the phenylalanine. Left in the record is the CDR3 DNA by itself, 51 bases read in frame from the first base. TCRbeta CDR3 regions were amplified from genomic DNA using the immunoSEQ Assay, a bias-controlled multiplex PCR. The authors' pipeline ran thus. The number of nucleated cells in each sample was estimated from the amplification of reference gene primers within the assay. Sequence reads were collapsed and filtered to measure the absolute abundance of every unique TCRbeta CDR3 rearrangement. For each sample, productive Simpson clonality was calculated as the square root of Simpson's diversity index across productive rearrangements. The source is immuneACCESS, and TCRdb retained only in-frame sequences with V and J called. Part of the clones is not carried over; for the studies checked, unresolved V genes explain less than half of this, and the remainder is unexplained. V and J calls and clone size come straight from that table; D and trimming were deduced from the DNA. Present in this sample are roughly 250,000 clones, over 75% of which were seen just once. Roughly 2.5% of the sample lies in the top ten.

Participants in the prospective study were aged about 18 to 95 years, lived in under 30 United States geographic areas, and enrolled through a virtual design. Cohort assignment in the prospective study relied on participant-reported clinical history from a screening survey and a study questionnaire. Recovered participants in ImmuneRACE Cohort 3 were defined as having two consecutive negative NP/OP PCR tests, clearance from a healthcare professional, or resolution of symptoms. Each participant in the prospective study had whole blood, serum and a nasopharyngeal or oropharyngeal swab collected by mobile phlebotomists. Additional blood draws and questionnaires over an approximately two-month period could optionally be provided by prospective study participants. Before DNA extraction, blood samples from the prospective study were shipped at room temperature or frozen. Broad study findings and their caveats: Clinical and demographic metadata were provided uncurated, with the amount varying by source and participant.

On this clone: The antigen it recognizes is unknown. Per-nucleotide qualities are absent, and no much larger clonotype sits a single base away.

This sequence uses TRBV5-4 and TRBJ1-1; 7 of the junction bases match TRBD1. The TCR was taken from a young woman who had recovered from COVID-19. Sequencing was performed on PBMCs or T cells enriched from blood (not recorded which). The nucleotide sequence is TGTGCCAGCAGCGCCCCAGACAGGGTAGTCATGAACACTGAAGCTTTCTTT. It translates as CASSAPDRVVMNTEAFF.